This TCR beta chain stems from a study of blood T cell repertoires in COVID-19. Study summary: T cells, B-cell-depleted T cells, or PBMCs provided the cDNA or gDNA that served as material.

Per the original data handling: Amplified reference gene primers provided the basis for estimating nucleated cell counts. Repertoires were generated with immunoSEQ multiplex PCR, while TCRdb's copy carries only in-frame clones and drops some. V and J calls and clone size are those listed in that table; D and trimming were worked out from the DNA. The data contain 80,000 to 100,000 clones, less than 85% of them singletons. Enrolled during active infection, Seattle patients were then followed longitudinally. Germline values: CDR1 MDHEN, CDR2 SYDVKM. V lost 6 bases and J 4 bases, leaving 13 bases between the germline ends. The CDR3 is made up of 14 amino acids.

This sequence joins TRBV28 and TRBJ1-3, with a tentative D call TRBD1 (6 bases). This sequence originates from a man between 65 and 80 years old with COVID-19, enrolled during active disease. The sequencing sample was made of peripheral blood. CDR3 DNA: TGTGCCAGCAGCTTACAGGGTAAAGGAAACACCATATATTTT. Its translation: CASSLQGKGNTIYF. Full variable domain (remainder filled in from reference TRBV28 and TRBJ1-3): DVKVTQSSRYLVKRTGEKVFLECVQDMDHENMFWYRQDPGLGLRLIYFSYDVKMKEKGDIPEGYSVSREKKERFSLILESASTNQTSMYLCASSLQGKGNTIYFGEGSWLTVV.